Shown below are 27 T cell receptor beta chains from a single sample sequenced in a study of CD4 and CD8 cells across lung adenocarcinoma regions. TCRdb reprocessed the PCR reads via MiXCR and lists one record per CDR3 protein. Of around 18,000 distinct CDR3 sequences listed, approximately 50% are singletons. The source material was CD8+ T cells from the margin of a lung tumor. The origin of the receptors is a male donor with lung adenocarcinoma. The CD4 and CD8 labels of this study may be unreliable.

This clonotype has ten or more counts. The chain employs TRBV7-8 and TRBJ2-5; tentatively, D is TRBD2 (7 bases). Trimming pared 5 bases from V and 11 bases from J, leaving 18 bases between. The CDR3 contains 13 residues. Germline loops: CDR1 SGHVS, CDR2 FQNEAQ. In DNA form, the CDR3 reads TGTGCCAGCAGCGTGGGGGGGGCCCTGGAGCAGTACTTC. Its translation is CASSVGGALEQYF.

Note on this clonotype: Sequence at one end of the junction differs from germline and may be a read error. This chain joins TRBV10-3 and TRBJ2-3; D is possibly TRBD1 or TRBD2 (7 bases each). The CDR3 is 15 amino acids. Germline CDR1 ENHRY, CDR2 SYGVKD. CDR3 nucleotides: TGTGCCGGGGGGCCAGGGGGGGGTGGCGGAGATACGCAGTACTTT. Translating it yields CAGGPGGGGGDTQYF.

This clonotype was observed many times. The V gene is TRBV6-1, the J gene TRBJ2-3; the D is unclear. Germline V gene lookup returns CDR1 MNHNS and CDR2 SASEGT. The V and J ends lost 5 bases and 1 base respectively, with 13 bases between them. The CDR3 covers 15 residues. The DNA for the CDR3 is TGTGCCAGCAGTACCAGCGCTCCGGGCACAGATACGCAGTATTTT. Protein product: CASSTSAPGTDTQYF.

In the case of this clonotype: An end of the junction differs from the germline gene, which may be a read error. The chain carries TRBV6-5 and TRBJ2-3; the D gene could be TRBD1 or TRBD2 (7 bases each). This CDR3 has 15 amino acids. CDR1 is MNHEY, CDR2 SVGAGI, per germline. The CDR3 loop reads CGSVEGAGAEDTQYF. The CDR3 nucleotides are TGTGGCAGCGTTGAGGGGGCGGGAGCCGAAGACACGCAGTATTTT.

V is TRBV27 and J is TRBJ2-1; D is possibly TRBD2 (6 bases). The length of the CDR3 is 15 residues. Trimming took 6 bases from V and 0 from J, leaving 12 bases between them. The germline V gene encodes CDR1 MNHEY and CDR2 SMNVEV (reference sequence). CDR3 in DNA: TGTGCCAGCAGCCTAGCGAGAAGCTCCTACAATGAGCAGTTCTTC. Its protein is CASSLARSSYNEQFF.

A note on this clonotype: One junction end disagrees with the germline gene, perhaps due to a read error. This chain connects TRBV6-1 to TRBJ2-3; D unclear. In germline, CDR1 is MNHNS, CDR2 SASEGT. The CDR3 covers 14 residues. The CDR3 DNA is TGTGCCAGCATTGAAGCTTGGAGCACGGATACGCAGTTTTTT. Protein sequence: CASIEAWSTDTQFF.

Concerning this clonotype itself: The germline gene is not matched at one end of the junction; a read error may be the cause. The rearrangement joins TRBV6-1 to TRBJ2-3, with D perhaps matching TRBD2 (6 bases). The J call could be wrong; TRBJ2-5 is a better fit for the DNA end. The germline V gene encodes CDR1 MNHNS and CDR2 SASEGT. CDR3 size: 15 residues. The CDR3, as DNA: TGTGCCAGCTCCAAAGTCGGCCTAGCGCAAGATACCCAGTACTTC. Its protein product is CASSKVGLAQDTQYF.

J is TRBJ2-5 and V is TRBV4-1, with D maybe TRBD2 (6 bases). V lost 4 bases, J lost 5 bases, and 14 bases lay in between. CDR1 is MGHRA and CDR2 is YSYEKL in the germline V gene. This CDR3 is 14 amino acids long. The CDR3 is CASSPRLDGETQYF. Here the CDR3 DNA reads TGCGCCAGCAGCCCGAGACTAGATGGTGAGACCCAGTACTTC.

This clonotype was observed a few times. The chain couples TRBV20-1 to TRBJ2-1; 7 bases line up with TRBD2. The CDR3 covers 15 residues. With 0 bases clipped from V and 10 bases from J, the junction kept 12 bases outside the gene matches. The V gene's germline CDR1 is DFQATT and CDR2 SNEGSKA (reference sequence). The CDR3 reads CSARDFRAGVGEQFF. In DNA form, the CDR3 reads TGCAGTGCTAGAGATTTTCGGGCGGGAGTGGGCGAGCAGTTCTTC.

This clonotype was picked up a small number of times. This chain uses TRBV11-3 with TRBJ2-1; no clear D. The CDR3 consists of 15 residues. Germline V gene lookup returns CDR1 SGHNT and CDR2 YENEEA. V lost 0 bases and J lost 7, with 13 bases in between. CDR3 in amino acids: CASSLDPGLRNEQFF. The CDR3 bases are TGTGCCAGCAGCTTAGATCCAGGTTTAAGGAATGAGCAGTTCTTC.

CDR3 sequence reads: CASSLEVQFAEQYF. CDR3 DNA sequence: TGTGCCAGCAGCTTAGAAGTCCAGTTCGCCGAGCAGTACTTC. This chain joins TRBV7-9 and TRBJ2-5; D call uncertain. TRBJ2-7 matches the DNA end more closely, so the J call is doubtful. The CDR3 is made up of 14 amino acids. Germline CDR1 and CDR2: SEHNR and FQNEAQ (reference sequence).

The genes are TRBV3-1 and TRBJ2-3; a possible D gene is TRBD2 (6 bases). This CDR3 has 14 amino acids. Trimming stripped 3 bases from V and 3 bases from J, with 10 bases between. The germline V gene encodes CDR1 LGHDT and CDR2 YNNKEL (reference sequence). For the CDR3, the DNA is TGTGCCAGCAGCCAGAGGGGAGGAACAGATACGCAGTATTTT. This sequence encodes CASSQRGGTDTQYF.

This chain joins TRBV20-1 and TRBJ2-3; perhaps TRBD2 as D (6 bases). The CDR3 totals 14 residues. Germline assignment: CDR1 DFQATT and CDR2 SNEGSKA (reference sequence). V lost 6 bases and J 3 bases, leaving 16 bases between the germline ends. The CDR3 here is CSAILMGGTDTQYF. The CDR3 region has the DNA TGCAGTGCGATACTTATGGGGGGAACAGATACGCAGTATTTT.

Notes on this clonotype: The germline gene is not matched at one end of the junction; a read error may be the cause. The genes are TRBV10-1 and TRBJ2-4; the D call may be TRBD1 or TRBD2 (5 bases each). Germline V gene data show CDR1 as WNHNN and CDR2 as SYGVQD (reference sequence). The CDR3 is 14 amino acids. The CDR3 reads CGSSGLGAANTQYF. The CDR3 DNA sequence: TGCGGCAGCTCGGGGCTGGGAGCCGCAAACACTCAGTACTTC.

This clonotype occurred many times. The chain has TRBV12-3 or TRBV12-4 and TRBJ2-5, with D perhaps given as TRBD1 or TRBD2 (5 bases each). V was clipped by 8 bases and J by 1 base, with 11 bases between them. The CDR3 loop spans 13 amino acids. CDR3 residues: CASLRDGQETQYF. CDR3 DNA: TGTGCCAGCCTCCGGGACGGCCAAGAGACCCAGTACTTC.

This clonotype has a handful of counts. The chain couples TRBV9 to TRBJ2-2; 7 positions agree with TRBD2. V shed 2 bases and J 5 bases; nucleotides not matched to a gene: 9. The CDR3 covers 16 residues. Per the germline V gene, CDR1 is SGDLS and CDR2 is YYNGEE. This CDR3 is CASSVPSGVWTGELFF. CDR3 in DNA: TGTGCCAGCAGCGTCCCTAGCGGAGTGTGGACCGGGGAGCTGTTTTTT.

This clonotype was counted only a few times. The chain couples TRBV6-5 to TRBJ2-1, with 10 bases matching TRBD2. V lost 4 bases and J lost 4; bases outside the gene matches: 1. CDR1 MNHEY and CDR2 SVGAGI come from the germline V gene. The CDR3 spans 14 residues. The CDR3 reads CASSSSGSYNEQFF. The DNA of the CDR3 is TGTGCCAGCAGTTCTAGCGGGAGTTACAATGAGCAGTTCTTC.

This clonotype was counted many times. A single base separates this from a much larger clone, so it may be a read error. The chain recombines TRBV6-1 with TRBJ2-1, with 8 bases aligning to TRBD2. The DNA end lines up better with TRBJ2-7; the J call may be wrong. Germline assignment: CDR1 MNHNS and CDR2 SASEGT. The CDR3 totals 15 residues. The DNA for the CDR3 is TGTGCCAGCAGTAGCGGGAGAGGGACCTACAATGAGCAGTACTTC. Translation: CASSSGRGTYNEQYF.

This clonotype occurred a few times. V usage is TRBV27 and J usage is TRBJ2-1, with 8 bases that match TRBD1. The end of the DNA is better explained by TRBJ2-5, so the J call may be wrong. This CDR3 has 15 amino acids. Germline V gene data show CDR1 as MNHEY and CDR2 as SMNVEV (reference sequence). CDR3 nucleotides: TGTGCCAGCAGTTTATCGACAGGGGTGGGGGAGACCCAGTACTTC. It codes for CASSLSTGVGETQYF.

The V call is TRBV13, the J call TRBJ2-3; D is undetermined. V lost 5 bases to trimming and J lost 12 bases, with 18 bases between them. The CDR3 covers 13 residues. Germline V CDR1 and CDR2: PRHDT, FYEKMQ (reference sequence). CDR3 sequence reads: CASSGPGQETQYF. The CDR3 nucleotides are TGTGCCAGCAGCGGACCTGGCCAAGAGACCCAGTATTTT.

The table lists this clonotype with a few counts. V and J are TRBV6-1 and TRBJ2-2; TRBD2 matches at 8 bases. The germline V gene has CDR1 MNHNS and CDR2 SASEGT. Losses at the gene ends were 7 bases for V and 3 bases for J; bases not matched to a gene: 7. The CDR3 runs 15 residues. CDR3 sequence (DNA): TGTGCCAGCAAAAAGACGGGGGGGGACACCGGGGAGCTGTTTTTT. This sequence encodes CASKKTGGDTGELFF.

This chain joins TRBV4-2 and TRBJ2-5, with TRBD2 as a possible D gene (6 bases). The V gene lost 0 bases and the J gene lost 2 bases, with 13 bases spanning the gap. Germline V gene sequence: CDR1 LGHNA, CDR2 YNFKEQ. The CDR3 is made up of 16 amino acids. The CDR3: CASSQEIAAGQETQYF. As DNA, the CDR3 is TGTGCCAGCAGCCAAGAAATAGCGGCGGGACAAGAGACCCAGTACTTC.

The rearrangement joins TRBV27 to TRBJ2-5, with D hard to call. Between the trimmed V and J ends, which lost 8 bases and 0 bases, there was a span of 13 bases. The CDR3 is 14 residues long. Germline assignment: CDR1 MNHEY and CDR2 SMNVEV (reference sequence). In nucleotides, the CDR3 is TGTGCCAGCGCCAGAATCCCGTACCAAGAGACCCAGTACTTC. Amino acids: CASARIPYQETQYF.

The chain combines TRBV10-2 with TRBJ2-4, with D possibly TRBD2 on 5 matching bases. The CDR3 totals 14 residues. Germline values: CDR1 WSHSY, CDR2 SAAADI. V was cut by 8 bases and J by 13 bases, with 24 bases left in between. DNA for the CDR3: TGCGCCAGCTCGGGTTTGGGAGCTAGGAATATGCAGTACTTC. Encoded protein: CASSGLGARNMQYF.

With regard to this clonotype: At one end the junction does not follow the germline gene, possibly because of a read error. The chain employs TRBV27 and TRBJ2-5; D ambiguous. The CDR3 is made up of 13 amino acids. The germline gives CDR1 MNHEY, CDR2 SMNVEV (reference sequence). As DNA, the CDR3 is TGTGCCAGCAGGGCCAGTGCCAAAGAGACTCAGTACTTC. Translated, it gives CASRASAKETQYF.

This clonotype was detected a few times. This rearrangement joins TRBV6-1 to TRBJ2-1; D is unclear. The tail of the sequence fits TRBJ2-7 better, so the J call may be wrong. This CDR3 region has 13 residues. Germline V gene sequence: CDR1 MNHNS, CDR2 SASEGT. The CDR3 DNA sequence: TGTGCCAGCAGTGAAGACCACGCCTACGAGCAGTACTTC. It encodes CASSEDHAYEQYF.

The rearrangement uses TRBV6-1 and TRBJ2-5; 10 nucleotides line up with TRBD1. TRBJ2-7 explains the end of the DNA better; the J call may be wrong. Germline V CDR1 and CDR2: MNHNS, SASEGT. This CDR3 has 15 residues. As DNA, the CDR3 is TGTGCCAGCAGTGAATCCCGGACAGGGGGCTACGAGCAGTACTTC. Its protein product is CASSESRTGGYEQYF.